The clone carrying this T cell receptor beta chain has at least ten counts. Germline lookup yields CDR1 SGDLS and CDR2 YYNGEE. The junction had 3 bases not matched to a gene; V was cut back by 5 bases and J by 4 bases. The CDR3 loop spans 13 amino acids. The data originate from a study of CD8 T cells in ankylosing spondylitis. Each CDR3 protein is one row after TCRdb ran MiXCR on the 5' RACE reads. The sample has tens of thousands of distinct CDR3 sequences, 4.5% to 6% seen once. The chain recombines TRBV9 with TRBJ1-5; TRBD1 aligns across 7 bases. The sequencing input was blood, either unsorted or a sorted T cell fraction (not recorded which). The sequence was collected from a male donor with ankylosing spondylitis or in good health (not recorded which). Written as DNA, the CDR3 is TGTGCCAGCAGTCCGACAGGGAATCAGCCCCAGCATTTT. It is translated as CASSPTGNQPQHF.